What follows is one TCR beta chain and its context. The same CDR3 is also encoded by other DNA sequences in this sample. The data were taken from a study of blood T cell repertoires in COVID-19. In the study's own analysis: Estimation of nucleated cell counts was performed using reference gene primer amplification. Assay: immunoSEQ multiplex PCR; the TCRdb copy retains only in-frame clones and omits some. V, J and clone size are those of that table, while D and trimming were read from the DNA. This repertoire shows about 130,000 clones, more than 70% found once; its top ten account for approximately 10%. The sample taken for sequencing was peripheral blood. The sequence came from a man in his fifties or sixties with acute or convalescent COVID-19.

DNA for the CDR3: TGTGCCAGTAGTATCGATCGCCGGGGTCGGTATGGCTACACCTTC. This encodes CASSIDRRGRYGYTF. V gene TRBV19 combines with J gene TRBJ1-2; D unresolved. The CDR3 runs to 15 residues. The germline CDR1 and CDR2 sequences are LNHDA and SQIVND (reference sequence). Trimming left V 3 bases short and J 5 bases short, with 16 bases between.